This record concerns one T cell receptor beta chain sequence. This entry comes from a study of blood T cell repertoires in COVID-19. Across the whole study: Sample material is recorded as cDNA or gDNA derived from T cells, B-cell-depleted T cells, or PBMCs.

Clones were read by immunoSEQ multiplex PCR, and TCRdb kept only the in-frame ones, dropping some. Of about 480,000 clones listed, roughly nine tenths were seen once; the top ten hold roughly 0.92%. The CDR3 is 15 residues long. Trimming took 6 bases from V and 0 from J, leaving 15 bases between them. From germline, CDR1 is MNHEY and CDR2 SVGAGI. This rearrangement joins TRBV6-5 to TRBJ2-7; D might be TRBD2 (6 bases). This clonotype was sampled from a man younger than 35 with COVID-19, enrolled during active disease. Sequenced: peripheral blood. CDR3 nucleotide sequence: TGTGCCAGCAGCCGGGGACTCTCGAACTCCTACGAGCAGTACTTC. This encodes CASSRGLSNSYEQYF.